This T cell receptor (beta chain) comes out of a study of cytomegalovirus exposure and HLA in healthy donors. Germline-derived CDR1 and CDR2 are SGHAT and FQNNGV. The CDR3 has 16 amino acids. With 4 bases clipped from V and 3 bases from J, the junction kept 6 bases outside the gene matches. The PCR made use of 60 Vbeta and 13 Jbeta primers. Sequenced by immunoSEQ multiplex PCR; TCRdb stores in-frame clones only, minus some. The table has 80,000 to 100,000 clones, 55% to 65% seen once. The TCR comes from a middle-aged woman in good health and CMV-seropositive. V usage is TRBV11-2 and J usage is TRBJ2-3, with 11 bases lining up with TRBD2. The sequencing sample was made of PBMCs. The chain's CDR3 is CASSYGTSGLTDTQYF. The CDR3 DNA follows: TGTGCCAGCAGCTATGGGACTAGCGGACTAACAGATACGCAGTATTTT.